The 16 T cell receptor beta chains presented below share a single source sample, sequenced in a study of human T cells and chemical hapten exposure. MiXCR was run by TCRdb on the RACE reads, yielding one entry per CDR3 protein. This table has about 270,000 distinct CDR3 sequences, roughly 8% appearing once. Time point meaning: pre-sensitization, week 0. This sample's treatment: therapeutic diphenylcyclopropenone sensitization with weekly scalp DPC. Material: whole blood, obtained in connection with sensitization to the hapten diphenylcyclopropenone (DPC). These receptors originate from a man aged 18 to 29 with alopecia areata. Some clones in this sample may be carry-over from other donors' samples.

There are a few counts of this clonotype. V usage is TRBV7-2 and J usage is TRBJ2-4; D unclear. Trimming shortened V by 1 base and J by 0 bases, and 10 bases separated the two germline ends. There are 16 residues in the CDR3. The germline V gene encodes CDR1 SGHTA and CDR2 FQGNSA. This CDR3 is CASSLGGWVAKNIQYF. CDR3 DNA sequence: TGTGCCAGCAGCTTAGGGGGTTGGGTAGCCAAAAACATTCAGTACTTC.

V and J are TRBV6-5 and TRBJ1-1; D possibly corresponds to TRBD1 (6 bases). Trimming removed 3 bases at V and 2 bases at J, with 13 bases between. CDR1 is MNHEY, CDR2 SVGAGI, per germline. The CDR3 has 15 residues. This CDR3 reads CASSYGGTRNTEAFF. The CDR3 nucleotides are TGTGCCAGCAGTTATGGAGGGACAAGAAACACTGAAGCTTTCTTT.

This clonotype has a handful of counts. Written as DNA, the CDR3 is TGTGCCAGCAGCAACAGGGGGCGCAGCTATGGCTACACCTTC. Translation gives CASSNRGRSYGYTF. The chain carries TRBV7-9 and TRBJ1-2, with 9 nucleotides matching TRBD1. The CDR3 covers 14 residues. V lost 5 bases to trimming and J lost 4 bases; unmatched junction nucleotides: 5. In germline, CDR1 is SEHNR, CDR2 FQNEAQ (reference sequence).

There are a few counts of this clonotype. This chain links TRBV28 with TRBJ2-5; D unclear. Germline CDR1 and CDR2: MDHEN and SYDVKM. Trimming removed 3 bases at V and 0 bases at J, with 8 bases between. The CDR3 covers 14 residues. CDR3 in amino acids: CASSFGPNQETQYF. The DNA for the CDR3 is TGTGCCAGCAGTTTTGGACCTAACCAAGAGACCCAGTACTTC. Full variable domain (remainder filled in from reference TRBV28 and TRBJ2-5): DVKVTQSSRYLVKRTGEKVFLECVQDMDHENMFWYRQDPGLGLRLIYFSYDVKMKEKGDIPEGYSVSREKKERFSLILESASTNQTSMYLCASSFGPNQETQYFGPGTRLLVL.

This chain connects TRBV12-3 or TRBV12-4 to TRBJ1-2; unclear D gene. V lost 8 bases to trimming and J lost 4 bases, with 20 bases between them. This CDR3 has 15 residues. The DNA for the CDR3 is TGTGCCAGCGGATCGCGGGCGGCTACTGTCTATGGCTACACCTTC. Protein product: CASGSRAATVYGYTF.

This chain links TRBV15 with TRBJ2-7; 7 nucleotides line up with TRBD1. This CDR3 has 14 residues. The V gene's germline CDR1 is LNHNV and CDR2 YYDKDF (reference sequence). The junction had 1 base not matched to a gene; V was cut back by 1 base and J by 1 base. CDR3 in DNA: TGTGCCACCAGCAGAGGACAGGGATCCTACGAGCAGTACTTC. The encoded protein is CATSRGQGSYEQYF.

This chain uses TRBV20-1 with TRBJ1-5; D not resolved. V lost 0 bases and J lost 7, with 13 bases in between. From germline, CDR1 is DFQATT and CDR2 SNEGSKA (reference sequence). The CDR3 extends over 14 amino acids. The CDR3 DNA reads TGCAGTGCTAGAGATGGCGGGGAGGGCCAGCCCCAGCATTTT. Its protein is CSARDGGEGQPQHF.

This clonotype appeared a few times. The rearrangement uses TRBV28 and TRBJ2-2; D not resolved. The CDR3 has 11 amino acids. The ends were cut back, 6 bases at V and 7 bases at J, with 6 bases in the middle. Looked up from germline, CDR1 is MDHEN and CDR2 is SYDVKM. DNA of the CDR3: TGTGCCAGCAGGGAAGTCGGGGAGCTGTTTTTT. This gives the protein CASREVGELFF.

V gene TRBV5-1 combines with J gene TRBJ2-1; D might be TRBD2 (5 bases). Between the trimmed V and J ends, which lost 5 bases and 1 base, there was a span of 19 bases. There are 17 residues in the CDR3. From germline, CDR1 is SGHRS and CDR2 YFSETQ. CDR3 in DNA: TGCGCCAGCAGTGTGGTAATGCGGGTTGGTTCCTACAATGAGCAGTTCTTC. It codes for CASSVVMRVGSYNEQFF.

This clonotype appeared a few times. The V gene is TRBV29-1, the J gene TRBJ1-2; D call uncertain. Germline CDR1 is SQVTM and CDR2 is ANQGSEA. V was trimmed by 2 bases and J by 5 bases, leaving 12 bases between them. There are 13 residues in the CDR3. As DNA, the CDR3 is TGCAGCGTTGAACATGGCGGTAGATATGGCTACACCTTC. As protein: CSVEHGGRYGYTF.

As concerns this clonotype: This may be a read error: a much more frequent sequence differs by one nucleotide. CDR3 DNA sequence: TGCGCCAGCAGCTTCGAACAGGGGCCTAAAGCTTTCTTT. Its translation: CASSFEQGPKAFF. The V gene is TRBV5-1, the J gene TRBJ1-1, with 7 bases identical to TRBD1. J gave up 9 bases and V 2 bases, and 7 bases lay outside the gene matches. CDR1 and CDR2 from the germline V gene are SGHRS and YFSETQ. The CDR3 spans 13 residues.

This clonotype was seen more than once but under ten times. The chain joins TRBV5-4 to TRBJ2-2; 9 positions agree with TRBD1. This CDR3 has 15 residues. The ends lost 2 bases at V and 8 bases at J; junction bases unmatched: 7. Germline lookup yields CDR1 SGHNT and CDR2 YYREEE (reference sequence). Here the CDR3 reads CASSFRTGVGGELFF. The CDR3 nucleotides read TGTGCCAGCAGCTTTCGGACAGGGGTCGGAGGGGAGCTGTTTTTT. Together with reference TRBV5-4 and TRBJ2-2, the CDR3 gives the full variable domain: ETGVTQSPTHLIKTRGQQVTLRCSSQSGHNTVSWYQQALGQGPQFIFQYYREEENGRGNFPPRFSGLQFPNYSSELNVNALELDDSALYLCASSFRTGVGGELFFGEGSRLTVL.

The sample holds many counts of this clonotype. V usage is TRBV5-1 and J usage is TRBJ1-1, with D possibly TRBD1 on 5 matching bases. V dropped 3 bases and J dropped 1 base, with 10 bases sitting between them. There are 14 residues in the CDR3. Germline V gene lookup returns CDR1 SGHRS and CDR2 YFSETQ. The CDR3 coding sequence is TGCGCCAGCAGCTACGACAGCTCGAACACTGAAGCTTTCTTT. Protein sequence: CASSYDSSNTEAFF.

The rearrangement links TRBV3-1 to TRBJ2-5; tentatively, D is TRBD1 or TRBD2 (5 bases each). The CDR3 runs to 14 residues. The germline gives CDR1 LGHDT, CDR2 YNNKEL (reference sequence). Between the trimmed V and J ends, which lost 0 bases and 5 bases, there was a span of 10 bases. The chain's CDR3 is CASSQDLREETQYF. The CDR3 nucleotides read TGTGCCAGCAGCCAAGATCTCAGGGAGGAGACCCAGTACTTC.

This clonotype has just a few counts. The V gene is TRBV6-5, the J gene TRBJ2-3, with D hard to call. The germline gives CDR1 MNHEY, CDR2 SVGAGI. V lost 5 bases, J lost 7 bases, and 10 bases lay in between. CDR3 length: 12 amino acids. The CDR3 bases are TGTGCCAGCAGTCTTGACAAAAATACGCAGTATTTT. This encodes CASSLDKNTQYF.

This clonotype was picked up many times. This chain connects TRBV11-2 to TRBJ2-4; possible D gene TRBD2, 6 bases. The length of the CDR3 is 14 residues. Germline CDR1 and CDR2: SGHAT and FQNNGV. Trimming took off 7 bases at V and 3 bases at J, with 13 bases between the two ends. CDR3 loop: CASISGGSKNIQYF. CDR3 in DNA: TGTGCCAGCATATCCGGGGGAAGCAAAAACATTCAGTACTTC.